One and the same sample provided the 21 T cell receptor beta chains below, sequenced in a study of shared clonotypes between healthy human individuals (dated by TCRdb to the early 2020s). Libraries came from the immunoSEQ multiplex PCR assay. TCRdb stores this immuneACCESS table with in-frame sequences only. Part of the clones is absent; in the studies checked, under half of the shortfall reflects unresolved V genes, and no reason is known for the rest. The sample table shows 2 million to 2.5 million clones, and just under 95% are seen once. The ten largest make up 0.37% of the sample. The sample comprised naive CD4+ T cells from PBMCs. This sample's cell subset or site label indicates: CD45RA+ positively selected. Source of these receptors: a man in his late teens or twenties in good health. Some clones in this sample may be carry-over from other donors' samples.

On this clone itself: Other DNA sequences in the same sample also yield this CDR3. V gene TRBV9 combines with J gene TRBJ2-5, with D possibly called TRBD1 or TRBD2 (7 bases each). CDR3 length: 14 residues. Trimming pared 3 bases from V and 5 bases from J, leaving 14 bases between. In germline, CDR1 is SGDLS, CDR2 YYNGEE. CDR3 in DNA: TGTGCCAGCAGCGCGGGCCAGGGGGGGGAGACCCAGTACTTC. It translates to CASSAGQGGETQYF.

Comments on this clone: Other DNA sequences in this sample translate to the same CDR3. The chain couples TRBV18 to TRBJ2-1, with TRBD2 matching over 10 bases. This CDR3 comprises 14 residues. Trimming removed 6 bases from V and 5 bases from J; junction bases left unmatched: 4. Germline CDR1 KGHSH, CDR2 LQKENI. CDR3 in amino acids: CASSPGLADNEQFF. The CDR3 DNA reads as TGTGCCAGCTCCCCCGGACTAGCGGACAATGAGCAGTTCTTC.

This clone appeared a single time. V gene TRBV11-3 combines with J gene TRBJ2-1; D remains unclear. CDR1 SGHNT and CDR2 YENEEA come from the germline V gene. V was trimmed by 5 bases and J by 9 bases, leaving 14 bases between them. The CDR3 is 13 amino acids. The CDR3 DNA reads as TGTGCCAGCAGCCCCGACTCGGTGCGTGAGCAGTTCTTC. Its translation is CASSPDSVREQFF.

CDR3 in DNA: TGTGCCAGCAGCTTAGGGACTAGCGGGAGGGTCTCCTACGAGCAGTACTTC. Its translation: CASSLGTSGRVSYEQYF. The chain combines TRBV7-8 with TRBJ2-7; 15 nucleotides align to TRBD2. The CDR3 is 17 amino acids. With 1 base clipped from V and 0 bases from J, the junction kept 1 base outside the gene matches. Germline lookup yields CDR1 SGHVS and CDR2 FQNEAQ.

V gene TRBV5-6 combines with J gene TRBJ2-5; TRBD2 aligns across 7 bases. There are 15 residues in the CDR3. The germline CDR1 and CDR2 sequences are SGHDT and YYEEEE. V lost 0 bases, J lost 4 bases, and 6 bases stayed unmatched. CDR3 amino acids: CASSLGGTTIETQYF. As DNA, the CDR3 is TGTGCCAGCAGCTTGGGGGGGACTACCATAGAGACCCAGTACTTC.

J is TRBJ2-2 and V is TRBV6-4; no firm D call. Trimming removed 6 bases at V and 1 base at J, with 12 bases between. From germline, CDR1 is MRHNA and CDR2 SNTAGT. The CDR3 consists of 15 residues. The CDR3 protein is CASSLFGENTGELFF. DNA for the CDR3: TGTGCCAGCAGCCTTTTCGGAGAGAACACCGGGGAGCTGTTTTTT.

Concerning this clone itself: This specimen includes other DNA sequences encoding the same CDR3. CDR3 in DNA: TGTGCCAGCAGTGACCCGGGTCAGCCCCAGCATTTT. This codes for CASSDPGQPQHF. The V gene is TRBV2, the J gene TRBJ1-5; D is unresolved. Germline CDR1 reads SNHLY; CDR2 reads FYNNEI. This CDR3 contains 12 residues. V was shortened by 3 bases and J by 6 bases, with 6 bases between the two germline ends.

This clone was seen a single time. The rearrangement uses TRBV25-1 and TRBJ1-2, with a weak D call TRBD1 (5 bases). Germline-derived CDR1 and CDR2 are MGHDK and SYGVNS. V dropped 4 bases and J dropped 4 bases, with 7 bases sitting between them. CDR3 size: 12 residues. The CDR3 DNA is TGTGCCAGCAGTGCGGGGACCTATGGCTACACCTTC. Protein product: CASSAGTYGYTF.

The chain couples TRBV11-2 to TRBJ2-1; D call uncertain. V lost 0 bases, J lost 7 bases, and 4 bases lay in between. This CDR3 spans 12 amino acids. Germline V gene sequence: CDR1 SGHAT, CDR2 FQNNGV. The CDR3 here is CASSLEANEQFF. CDR3 DNA sequence: TGTGCCAGCAGCTTAGAAGCGAATGAGCAGTTCTTC.

This clone was observed a few times. The chain joins TRBV6-5 to TRBJ1-6, with 9 bases identical to TRBD1. Germline V gene lookup returns CDR1 MNHEY and CDR2 SVGAGI. The V and J ends lost 2 bases and 7 bases, in that order; junction bases with no gene match: 3. The CDR3 spans 15 residues. Here the CDR3 DNA reads TGTGCCAGCAGTTACGGGACAGGGAAAAATTCACCCCTCCACTTT. Encoded protein: CASSYGTGKNSPLHF.

The chain carries TRBV29-1 and TRBJ2-2, with 12 bases fitting TRBD2. Germline V gene data show CDR1 as SQVTM and CDR2 as ANQGSEA. The CDR3 totals 14 residues. CDR3 sequence reads: CAGLAGVNTGELFF. CDR3 nucleotide sequence: TGCGCGGGACTAGCGGGCGTGAACACCGGGGAGCTGTTTTTT.

The chain links TRBV28 to TRBJ2-1, with TRBD2 identical over 14 bases. This CDR3 is built from 15 residues. V was pared by 6 bases and J by 8 bases, with 6 bases of the junction left unmatched. Germline CDR1 reads MDHEN; CDR2 reads SYDVKM. DNA for the CDR3: TGTGCCAGCAGCTTGACTAGCGGGAGGGACGATGAGCAGTTCTTC. This encodes CASSLTSGRDDEQFF.

The chain combines TRBV7-2 with TRBJ2-2; D gene ambiguous. The V gene lost 3 bases and the J gene lost 3 bases, with 11 bases spanning the gap. CDR3 length: 15 residues. CDR1 and CDR2 from the germline V gene are SGHTA and FQGNSA. CDR3 nucleotides: TGTGCCAGCAGCTTGGTGGCAGCTGACACCGGGGAGCTGTTTTTT. This sequence encodes CASSLVAADTGELFF. Supplemented by reference TRBV7-2 and TRBJ2-2, the full variable domain reads GAGVSQSPSNKVTEKGKDVELRCDPISGHTALYWYRQSLGQGLEFLIYFQGNSAPDKSGLPSDRFSAERTGGSVSTLTIQRTQQEDSAVYLCASSLVAADTGELFFGEGSRLTVL.

V usage is TRBV19 and J usage is TRBJ1-2; D gene unclear. Trimming cost V 4 bases and J 2 bases, with 8 bases left between them. The CDR3 runs to 13 residues. Germline CDR1 is LNHDA and CDR2 is SQIVND (reference sequence). The CDR3 DNA reads as TGTGCCAGTAGTACCGTCTTAAACTATGGCTACACCTTC. Amino acid sequence: CASSTVLNYGYTF.

CDR3 in amino acids: CASSLERSMNTEAFF. The CDR3 nucleotides are TGTGCCAGCAGCTTGGAACGCTCCATGAACACTGAAGCTTTCTTT. The genes are TRBV5-4 and TRBJ1-1, with unresolved D. The CDR3 runs to 15 residues. V lost 0 bases, J lost 0 bases, and 9 bases lay in between. Germline lookup yields CDR1 SGHNT and CDR2 YYREEE (reference sequence).

The chain employs TRBV28 and TRBJ2-6, with D hard to call. This CDR3 spans 15 amino acids. The V end lost 3 bases, the J end lost 0 bases, and 6 bases lay between the germline ends. Germline-derived CDR1 and CDR2 are MDHEN and SYDVKM. This CDR3 reads CASSFGISGANVLTF. CDR3 DNA sequence: TGTGCCAGCAGTTTTGGGATCTCTGGGGCCAACGTCCTGACTTTC. Variable domain in full (rest from reference TRBV28 and TRBJ2-6): DVKVTQSSRYLVKRTGEKVFLECVQDMDHENMFWYRQDPGLGLRLIYFSYDVKMKEKGDIPEGYSVSREKKERFSLILESASTNQTSMYLCASSFGISGANVLTFGAGSRLTVL.

The chain couples TRBV4-2 to TRBJ2-6; 9 nucleotides agree with TRBD2. Germline V lookup: CDR1 LGHNA, CDR2 YNFKEQ. V lost 4 bases and J lost 1; bases outside the gene matches: 14. This CDR3 region has 20 residues. This CDR3 reads CASSPPRGSGRFSGANVLTF. The CDR3 nucleotides read TGTGCCAGCAGCCCCCCGCGGGGGAGCGGGAGGTTTTCTGGGGCCAACGTCCTGACTTTC.

The chain combines TRBV7-7 with TRBJ2-5, with 7 bases fitting TRBD1. With 5 bases clipped from V and 1 base from J, the junction kept 4 bases outside the gene matches. The germline gives CDR1 SSHAT, CDR2 FNYEAQ (reference sequence). This CDR3 has 14 residues. CDR3 protein: CASSIGTVQETQYF. CDR3 bases: TGTGCCAGCAGCATCGGGACAGTCCAAGAGACCCAGTACTTC.

CDR3 sequence reads: CASSLLGQGDQPQHF. CDR3 DNA: TGTGCCAGCAGTTTACTAGGACAGGGCGATCAGCCCCAGCATTTT. The V gene is TRBV28, the J gene TRBJ1-5, with 8 bases aligning to TRBD1. The ends lost 2 bases at V and 5 bases at J; junction bases unmatched: 5. The CDR3 has 15 residues. CDR1 and CDR2 (germline): MDHEN, SYDVKM. Variable domain in full (rest from reference TRBV28 and TRBJ1-5): DVKVTQSSRYLVKRTGEKVFLECVQDMDHENMFWYRQDPGLGLRLIYFSYDVKMKEKGDIPEGYSVSREKKERFSLILESASTNQTSMYLCASSLLGQGDQPQHFGDGTRLSIL.

The sample holds one count of this clone. This sequence joins TRBV9 and TRBJ2-1; D is tentatively TRBD1 or TRBD2 (5 bases each). This CDR3 spans 15 amino acids. Germline CDR1 SGDLS, CDR2 YYNGEE. Between the trimmed V and J ends, which lost 4 bases and 4 bases, there was a span of 15 bases. The DNA of the CDR3 is TGTGCCAGCAGCCCAGAGGGACCTAAATACAATGAGCAGTTCTTC. Residues: CASSPEGPKYNEQFF.

This chain joins TRBV21-1 and TRBJ2-1; the D call of TRBD2 is as the table states it, not checked on the DNA. TRBV21-1 is noted as a pseudogene. This CDR3 is built from 17 residues. The CDR3 region is CAREEGSGTLGYNEQFF. CDR3 in DNA: TGTGCCAGGGAGGAAGGTAGCGGGACCCTGGGATACAATGAGCAGTTCTTC.